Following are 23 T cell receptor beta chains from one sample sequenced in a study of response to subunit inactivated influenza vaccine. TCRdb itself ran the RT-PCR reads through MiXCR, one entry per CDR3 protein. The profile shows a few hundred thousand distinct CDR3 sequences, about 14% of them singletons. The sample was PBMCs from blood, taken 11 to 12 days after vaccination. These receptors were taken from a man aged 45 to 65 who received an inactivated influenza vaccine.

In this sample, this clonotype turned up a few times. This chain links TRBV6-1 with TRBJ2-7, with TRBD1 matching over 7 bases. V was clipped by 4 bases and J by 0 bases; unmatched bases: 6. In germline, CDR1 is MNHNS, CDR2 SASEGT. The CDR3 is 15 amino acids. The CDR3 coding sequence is TGTGCCAGCAGTGGGGGACAGCTTAGCTCCTACGAGCAGTACTTC. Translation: CASSGGQLSSYEQYF.

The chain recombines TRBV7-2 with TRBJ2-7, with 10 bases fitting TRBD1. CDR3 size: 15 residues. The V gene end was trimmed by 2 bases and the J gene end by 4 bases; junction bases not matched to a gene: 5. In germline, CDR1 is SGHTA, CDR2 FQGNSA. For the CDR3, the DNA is TGTGCCAGCAGCTTAACAAGGGACAGGGGATACGAGCAGTACTTC. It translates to CASSLTRDRGYEQYF.

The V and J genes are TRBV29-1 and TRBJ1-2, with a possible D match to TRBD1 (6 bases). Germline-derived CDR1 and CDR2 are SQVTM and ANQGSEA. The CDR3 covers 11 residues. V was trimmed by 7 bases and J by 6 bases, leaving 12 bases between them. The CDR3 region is CSGRGGHGYTF. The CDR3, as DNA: TGCAGCGGTCGGGGGGGCCATGGCTACACCTTC.

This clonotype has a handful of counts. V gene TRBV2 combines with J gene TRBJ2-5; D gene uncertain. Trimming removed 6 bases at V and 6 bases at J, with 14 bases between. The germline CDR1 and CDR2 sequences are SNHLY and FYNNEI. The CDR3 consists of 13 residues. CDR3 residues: CASSVSRAKTQYF. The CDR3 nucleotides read TGTGCCAGCAGCGTTTCAAGGGCAAAGACCCAGTACTTC.

In DNA form, the CDR3 reads TGTGCCAGCAGTCCCCTAACCCCGAATGAGCAGTTCTTC. Amino acids: CASSPLTPNEQFF. The chain uses TRBV12-3 or TRBV12-4 and TRBJ2-1; D is unresolved. V gave up 5 bases and J gave up 7 bases, with 12 bases separating them. This CDR3 spans 13 amino acids.

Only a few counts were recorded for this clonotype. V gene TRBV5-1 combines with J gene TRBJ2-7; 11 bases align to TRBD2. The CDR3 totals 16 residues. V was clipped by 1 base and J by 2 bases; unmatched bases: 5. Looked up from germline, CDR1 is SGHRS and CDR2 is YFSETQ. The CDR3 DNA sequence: TGCGCCAGCAGCTTGTACCTAGCGGGAGGAACCTACGAGCAGTACTTC. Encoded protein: CASSLYLAGGTYEQYF.

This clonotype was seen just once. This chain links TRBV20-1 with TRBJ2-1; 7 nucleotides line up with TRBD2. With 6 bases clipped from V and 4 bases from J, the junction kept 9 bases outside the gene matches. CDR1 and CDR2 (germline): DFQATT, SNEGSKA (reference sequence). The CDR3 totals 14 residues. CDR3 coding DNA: TGCAGTGCAAAGAACCGGGGGGAATACAATGAGCAGTTCTTC. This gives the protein CSAKNRGEYNEQFF.

In DNA, the CDR3 is TGTGCCAGCAGCTTGGACAGACGGCGGGGCTACACCTTC. This gives the protein CASSLDRRRGYTF. The V gene is TRBV12-3 or TRBV12-4, the J gene TRBJ1-2, with D possibly TRBD1 on 6 matching bases. CDR3 length: 13 amino acids. Trimming pared 6 bases from V and 8 bases from J, leaving 16 bases between.

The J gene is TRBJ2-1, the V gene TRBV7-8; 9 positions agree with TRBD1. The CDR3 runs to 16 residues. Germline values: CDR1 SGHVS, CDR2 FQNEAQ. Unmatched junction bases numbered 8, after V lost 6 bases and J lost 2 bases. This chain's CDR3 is CASREPGQGPYNEQFF. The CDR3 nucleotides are TGTGCCAGCAGGGAACCGGGACAGGGCCCCTACAATGAGCAGTTCTTC.

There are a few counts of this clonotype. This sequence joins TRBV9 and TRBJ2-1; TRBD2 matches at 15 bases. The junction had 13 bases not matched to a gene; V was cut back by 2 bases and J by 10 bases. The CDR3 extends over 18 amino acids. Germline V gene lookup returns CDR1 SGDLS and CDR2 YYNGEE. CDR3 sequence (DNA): TGTGCCAGCAGCGTCGAAGGGGGCAAGGGACTAGCGGGAGGCGAGCAGTTCTTC. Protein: CASSVEGGKGLAGGEQFF.

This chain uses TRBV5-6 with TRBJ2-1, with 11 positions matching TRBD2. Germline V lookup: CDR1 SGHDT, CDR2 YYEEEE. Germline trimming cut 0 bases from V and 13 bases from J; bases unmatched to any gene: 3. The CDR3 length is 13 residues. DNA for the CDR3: TGTGCCAGCAGCTTGGGGACTAGCGGGCTCCAGTTCTTC. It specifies CASSLGTSGLQFF.

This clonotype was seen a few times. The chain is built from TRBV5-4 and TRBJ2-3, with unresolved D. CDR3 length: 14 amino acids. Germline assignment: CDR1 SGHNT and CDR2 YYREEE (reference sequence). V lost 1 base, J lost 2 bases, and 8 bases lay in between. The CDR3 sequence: CASSLKHHTDTQYF. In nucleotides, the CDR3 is TGTGCCAGCAGCTTGAAGCACCACACAGATACGCAGTATTTT.

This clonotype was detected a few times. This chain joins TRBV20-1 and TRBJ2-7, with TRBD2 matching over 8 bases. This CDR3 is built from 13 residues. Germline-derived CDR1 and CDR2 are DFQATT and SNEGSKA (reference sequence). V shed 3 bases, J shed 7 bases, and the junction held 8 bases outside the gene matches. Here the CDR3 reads CSASDGGAGEQYF. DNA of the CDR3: TGCAGTGCTAGTGACGGGGGGGCGGGTGAGCAGTACTTC.

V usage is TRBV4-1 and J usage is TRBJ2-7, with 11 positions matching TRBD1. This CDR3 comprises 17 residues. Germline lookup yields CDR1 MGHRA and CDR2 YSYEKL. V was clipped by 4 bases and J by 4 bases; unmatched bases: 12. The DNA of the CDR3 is TGCGCCAGCAGCCTAAGCCCAGGGACAGGGGGTAGGTACGAGCAGTACTTC. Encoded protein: CASSLSPGTGGRYEQYF.

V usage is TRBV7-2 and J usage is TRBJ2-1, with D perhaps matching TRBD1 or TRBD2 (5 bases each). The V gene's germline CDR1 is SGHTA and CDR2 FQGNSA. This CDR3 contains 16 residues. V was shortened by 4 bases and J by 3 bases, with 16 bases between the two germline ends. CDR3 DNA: TGTGCCAGCAGCTCGAGGGACGGAAAGAACTACAATGAGCAGTTCTTC. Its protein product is CASSSRDGKNYNEQFF.

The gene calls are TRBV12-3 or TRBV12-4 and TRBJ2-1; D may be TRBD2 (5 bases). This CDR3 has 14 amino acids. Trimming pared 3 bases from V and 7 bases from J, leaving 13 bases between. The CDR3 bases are TGTGCCAGCAGTTTGATCTTCCCGGGGAATGAGCAGTTCTTC. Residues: CASSLIFPGNEQFF.

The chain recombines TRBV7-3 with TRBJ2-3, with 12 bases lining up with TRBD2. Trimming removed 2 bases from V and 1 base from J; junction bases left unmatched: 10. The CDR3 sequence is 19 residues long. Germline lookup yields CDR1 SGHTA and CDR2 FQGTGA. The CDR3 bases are TGTGCCAGCAGCTTAGACCCCGGACTAGCGGGGCGACGCACAGATACGCAGTATTTT. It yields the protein CASSLDPGLAGRRTDTQYF.

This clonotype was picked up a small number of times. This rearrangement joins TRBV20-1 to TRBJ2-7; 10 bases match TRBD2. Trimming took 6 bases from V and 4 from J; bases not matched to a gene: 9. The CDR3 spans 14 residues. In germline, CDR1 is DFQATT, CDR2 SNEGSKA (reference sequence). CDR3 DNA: TGCAGTGCCATAGAGACTAGCGGGCTTTACGAGCAGTACTTC. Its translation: CSAIETSGLYEQYF.

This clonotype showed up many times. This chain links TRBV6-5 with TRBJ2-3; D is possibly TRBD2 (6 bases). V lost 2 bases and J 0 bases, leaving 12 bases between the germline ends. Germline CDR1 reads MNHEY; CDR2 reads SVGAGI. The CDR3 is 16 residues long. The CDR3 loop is CASSYERAGSTDTQYF. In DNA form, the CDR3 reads TGTGCCAGCAGTTACGAAAGGGCGGGGAGCACAGATACGCAGTATTTT.

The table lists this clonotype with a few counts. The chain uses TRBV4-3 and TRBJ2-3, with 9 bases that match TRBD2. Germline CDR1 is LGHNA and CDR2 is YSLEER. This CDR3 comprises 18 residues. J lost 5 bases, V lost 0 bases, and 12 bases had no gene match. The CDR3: CASSQEFLVTSGLDTQYF. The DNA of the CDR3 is TGCGCCAGCAGCCAAGAGTTTTTGGTGACTAGCGGTTTAGATACGCAGTATTTT.

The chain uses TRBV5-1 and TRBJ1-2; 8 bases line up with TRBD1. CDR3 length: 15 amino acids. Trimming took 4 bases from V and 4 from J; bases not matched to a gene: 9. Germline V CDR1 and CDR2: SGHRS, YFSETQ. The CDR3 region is CASSPSPGTGYGYTF. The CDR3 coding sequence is TGCGCCAGCAGCCCAAGCCCCGGGACAGGCTATGGCTACACCTTC.

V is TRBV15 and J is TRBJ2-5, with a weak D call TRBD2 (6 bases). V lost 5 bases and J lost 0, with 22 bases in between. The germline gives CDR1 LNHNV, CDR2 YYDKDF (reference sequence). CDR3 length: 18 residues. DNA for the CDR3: TGTGCCACCAGCGAGAGGCGTGGGGGACTCCTGTACCAAGAGACCCAGTACTTC. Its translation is CATSERRGGLLYQETQYF. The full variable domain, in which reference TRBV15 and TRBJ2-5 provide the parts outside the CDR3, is DAMVIQNPRYQVTQFGKPVTLSCSQTLNHNVMYWYQQKSSQAPKLLFHYYDKDFNNEADTPDNFQSRRPNTSFCFLDIRSPGLGDTAMYLCATSERRGGLLYQETQYFGPGTRLLVL.

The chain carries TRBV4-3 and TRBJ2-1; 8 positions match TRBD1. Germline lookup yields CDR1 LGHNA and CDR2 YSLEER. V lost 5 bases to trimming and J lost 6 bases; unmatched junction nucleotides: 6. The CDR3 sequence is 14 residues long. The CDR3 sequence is CASSTLQGANEQFF. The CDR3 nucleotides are TGCGCCAGCAGCACCCTTCAGGGGGCCAATGAGCAGTTCTTC.